This T cell receptor beta chain was recorded in a study of graft-versus-host responses after intestinal transplantation. Study summary: All recipients were given anti-thymocyte globulin induction, and tacrolimus and steroids were then administered for around three years. Points from the study as a whole: GvH clones occurred in recipient marrow; some first appeared in ileum or blood. Early post-transplant HvG declines were associated with peak circulating GvH clone levels.

This clone has just one count. Its target is not known. Germline V gene sequence: CDR1 MGHRA, CDR2 YSYEKL. With 3 bases clipped from V and 0 bases from J, the junction kept 4 bases outside the gene matches. This CDR3 comprises 15 residues. TCRdb keeps only in-frame clones here, not all; method: immunoSEQ multiplex PCR. This sample carries fewer than 120,000 clones, around 93% of them seen once, and the ten largest clones take 0.4% to 0.65%. Sequencing used unstimulated CD8+ T cells sorted from spleen or lymph node cells, obtained before intestinal transplant. The TCR sequence derives from a human donor who received an intestinal transplant. The rearrangement links TRBV4-1 to TRBJ1-1; 7 bases match TRBD1. The CDR3 DNA reads as TGCGCCAGCAGCCACTCACAGGGGCTGAACACTGAAGCTTTCTTT. Protein sequence: CASSHSQGLNTEAFF.